A single sample is the source of the 3 T cell receptor beta chains below, sequenced in a study of shared clonotypes between healthy human individuals (dated by TCRdb to about 2020). Preparation of the library involved the immunoSEQ multiplex PCR assay. TCRdb provides this immuneACCESS table in a form limited to in-frame rearrangements. Some clones are lacking; in checked studies, under half of them reflect an unresolved V gene, and why the rest are absent is not known. This sample gives just over 2,000,000 clones in total; over 85% of them show up just once. Of the sample, 0.1% to 0.15% falls within the top ten clones. Sequencing input: naive CD4+ T cells sorted from blood. The cell subset or site label, read with the paper, signifies: CD45RA+ positively selected. The receptors stem from a young man in good health.

The rearrangement joins TRBV6-6 to TRBJ2-5, with D possibly TRBD1 on 5 matching bases. V lost 0 bases and J 1 base, leaving 9 bases between the germline ends. Per the germline V gene, CDR1 is MNHNY and CDR2 is SVGAGI (reference sequence). This CDR3 has 15 amino acids. CDR3 amino acids: CASSYSMTAQETQYF. The CDR3 DNA follows: TGTGCCAGCAGTTACTCGATGACAGCCCAAGAGACCCAGTACTTC.

Regarding this clone: This specimen includes other DNA sequences encoding the same CDR3. V and J are TRBV2 and TRBJ1-5; 9 bases align to TRBD1. This CDR3 has 13 amino acids. V gave up 6 bases and J gave up 5 bases; unmatched junction bases: 2. Germline CDR1 is SNHLY and CDR2 is FYNNEI. The CDR3 DNA reads TGTGCCAGCAGAAGGACAGGGGATCAGCCCCAGCATTTT. The encoded protein is CASRRTGDQPQHF.

The chain employs TRBV7-2 and TRBJ1-2; a weak D match, TRBD1 (6 bases). The CDR3 is made up of 14 amino acids. Germline lookup yields CDR1 SGHTA and CDR2 FQGNSA. V was clipped by 0 bases and J by 3 bases, with 8 bases between them. The CDR3 spells CASSLARGDYGYTF. CDR3 in DNA: TGTGCCAGCAGCTTAGCCAGGGGAGACTATGGCTACACCTTC.